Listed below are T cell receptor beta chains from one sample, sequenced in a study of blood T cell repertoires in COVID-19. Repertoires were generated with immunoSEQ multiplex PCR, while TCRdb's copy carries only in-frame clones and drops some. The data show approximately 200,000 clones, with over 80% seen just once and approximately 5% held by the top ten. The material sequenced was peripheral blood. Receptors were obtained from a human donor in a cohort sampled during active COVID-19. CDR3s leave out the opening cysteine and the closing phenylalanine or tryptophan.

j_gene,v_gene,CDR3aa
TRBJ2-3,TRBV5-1,ASSFYRGRSHPGTDTQY
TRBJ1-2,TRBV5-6,ASMTRILGLGGYT
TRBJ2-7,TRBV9,ASSVGGLESYEQY
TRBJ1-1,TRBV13,ASSYRQGVNTEAF
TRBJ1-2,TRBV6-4,ASSDSFSRGYGYT
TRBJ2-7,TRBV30,AWSMGLHTYEQY
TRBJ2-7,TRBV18,ASSPRDSYEQY
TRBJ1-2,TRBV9,ASSARDGRNGYT
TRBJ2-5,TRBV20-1,SARADSAKY
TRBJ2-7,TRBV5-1,ASREGTGGSSEQY
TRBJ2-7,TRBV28,ASSLQLWTGDAPVPSYEQY
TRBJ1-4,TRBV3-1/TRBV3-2,ASSRKGAGEKLF
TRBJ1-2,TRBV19,ASSIGTGPANYGYT
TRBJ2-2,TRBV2,ASSGKGAGTGELF
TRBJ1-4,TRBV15,ATSRGGTVGRTNEKLF
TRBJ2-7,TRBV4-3,ASSQAQGDSGYEQY
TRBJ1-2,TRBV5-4,ASSLDRGIGYT
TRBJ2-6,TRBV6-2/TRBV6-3,ASSRQGAGANVLT
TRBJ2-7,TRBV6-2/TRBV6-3,ASSLGTSVNEQY
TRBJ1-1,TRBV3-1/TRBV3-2,ASSPRQGASEAF
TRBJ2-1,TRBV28,ASSFPRLAASYNEQF
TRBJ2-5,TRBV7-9,ASSYNSGYQETQY
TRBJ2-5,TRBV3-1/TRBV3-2,ASSQEHSQETQY
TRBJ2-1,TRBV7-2,ASSLAGRGPYNEQF
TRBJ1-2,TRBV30,AWSAGQPNYGYT
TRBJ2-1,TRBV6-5,ASSYMAGAYNEQF